This TCR beta chain was captured by sequencing in a study of cytomegalovirus exposure and HLA in healthy donors. Those who donated were healthy bone marrow donors. As regards this clone: Its antigen is as yet unknown.

The PCR had 60 Vbeta and 13 Jbeta primers. Original handling: An analysis that came later counted tens of millions of unique TCR beta chains, around 10 million shared. Libraries were prepared by immunoSEQ multiplex PCR; TCRdb keeps only in-frame clonotypes and omits some of them. Clone size and the V and J calls come from that table; the DNA yielded D and trimming. The sample consists of some 200,000 clones, 65% to 85% of them appearing once. Study outcomes and limitations: Rare TCR sequences predominated, though certain public TCRs were found in many donors. Follow-up analysis found HLA locus-dependent TCR association rates, highest for DRB1 and lowest for HLA-C.

Trimming took 2 bases from V and 2 from J, leaving 7 bases between them. CDR3 length: 14 amino acids. From germline, CDR1 is MNHEY and CDR2 SMNVEV (reference sequence). The V gene is TRBV27, the J gene TRBJ2-1, with D unresolved. The sequenced sample consisted of PBMCs. This sequence was found in a man over 45 in good health and CMV-seronegative. CDR3 loop: CASSLKLAYNEQFF. The CDR3 DNA reads as TGTGCCAGCAGTTTAAAACTGGCCTACAATGAGCAGTTCTTC.